One and the same sample provided the 14 T cell receptor beta chains below, sequenced in a study of CD8+ T cells in alopecia areata. RNA was isolated and reverse transcribed to cDNA, the sequencing template. The protocol was immunoSEQ multiplex PCR, while the TCRdb copy is restricted to in-frame clones and leaves out a portion. The table records under 130,000 clones, approximately 84% of them present only once. As to treatment: oral pan-JAK inhibitor, 5-10 mg twice daily. This material consisted of CD8+ T cells sorted from blood, taken between weeks 30 and 35, from a patient treated with tofacitinib. The receptors stem from a human donor with alopecia areata.

This clone was seen more than once but under ten times. This chain uses TRBV30 with TRBJ2-7, with 8 bases lining up with TRBD1. After removal of 3 bases from V and 5 bases from J, the junction contained 9 bases not matched to a gene. This CDR3 region has 14 residues. Germline V lookup: CDR1 GTSNPN, CDR2 SVGIG (reference sequence). The CDR3 DNA follows: TGTGCCTGGAGCGGAGGACAGGGAGTGGACGAGCAGTACTTC. Residues: CAWSGGQGVDEQYF.

This sequence joins TRBV29-1 and TRBJ2-7, with a weak D call TRBD1 (5 bases). The CDR3 extends over 10 amino acids. V was trimmed by 6 bases and J by 7 bases, leaving 10 bases between them. Germline-derived CDR1 and CDR2 are SQVTM and ANQGSEA. The CDR3 DNA is TGCAGCGTGGGGCATGGGGAGCAGTACTTC. Translating it yields CSVGHGEQYF.

The genes are TRBV2 and TRBJ2-7; D is tentatively TRBD1 or TRBD2 (6 bases each). The CDR3 is 12 amino acids. CDR1 and CDR2 (germline): SNHLY, FYNNEI. V was clipped by 6 bases and J by 4 bases, with 10 bases between them. This chain's CDR3 is CASRGGGYEQYF. CDR3 DNA sequence: TGTGCCAGCAGGGGGGGCGGATACGAGCAGTACTTC. Based on the CDR3 plus reference TRBV2 and TRBJ2-7, the full variable domain is EPEVTQTPSHQVTQMGQEVILRCVPISNHLYFYWYRQILGQKVEFLVSFYNNEISEKSEIFDDQFSVERPDGSNFTLKIRSTKLEDSAMYFCASRGGGYEQYFGPGTRLTVT.

The chain couples TRBV15 to TRBJ2-4, with 11 bases identical to TRBD2. Germline assignment: CDR1 LNHNV and CDR2 YYDKDF (reference sequence). Unmatched junction bases numbered 6, after V lost 7 bases and J lost 1 base. The CDR3 is 16 amino acids. CDR3 residues: CATTLAGGVAKNIQYF. In nucleotides, the CDR3 is TGTGCCACCACCCTAGCGGGGGGAGTCGCCAAAAACATTCAGTACTTC.

The chain has TRBV11-2 and TRBJ1-1; 7 nucleotides align to TRBD1. The germline gives CDR1 SGHAT, CDR2 FQNNGV. With V trimmed by 5 bases and J by 0 bases, 12 bases remained unmatched. The CDR3 has 17 residues. In nucleotides, the CDR3 is TGTGCCAGCAGCGCAACCGGGACAGCTGGACTGAACACTGAAGCTTTCTTT. Amino acids: CASSATGTAGLNTEAFF.

This clone turned up a few times. The chain combines TRBV6-5 with TRBJ2-1, with 10 bases fitting TRBD2. In germline, CDR1 is MNHEY, CDR2 SVGAGI. This CDR3 contains 16 residues. V trimming: 4 bases; J trimming: 3 bases; junction bases outside the gene matches: 6. The CDR3 region is CASSFKRGGYYNEQFF. The DNA for the CDR3 is TGTGCCAGCAGTTTTAAGCGGGGGGGATACTACAATGAGCAGTTCTTC.

This rearrangement joins TRBV6-6 to TRBJ1-2, with a tentative D call TRBD1 (6 bases). Trimming shortened V by 4 bases and J by 4 bases, and 10 bases separated the two germline ends. From germline, CDR1 is MNHNY and CDR2 SVGAGI (reference sequence). The CDR3 totals 13 residues. CDR3: CASSFRGGYGYTF. Written as DNA, the CDR3 is TGTGCCAGCAGTTTCAGGGGAGGCTATGGCTACACCTTC.

The chain employs TRBV19 and TRBJ2-1; D might be TRBD1 (6 bases). The germline V gene has CDR1 LNHDA and CDR2 SQIVND (reference sequence). The CDR3 spans 15 residues. Trimming removed 4 bases from V and 5 bases from J, with 15 bases in between. The CDR3 is CASSTDRMRNNEQFF. In DNA form, the CDR3 reads TGTGCCAGTAGTACCGACAGGATGAGAAACAATGAGCAGTTCTTC.

J is TRBJ2-1 and V is TRBV5-1, with 10 positions matching TRBD1. V shed 4 bases and J 7 bases; nucleotides not matched to a gene: 5. This CDR3 comprises 14 residues. Per the germline V gene, CDR1 is SGHRS and CDR2 is YFSETQ. The CDR3, as DNA: TGCGCCAGCAGCCAACCGGGACAGGGGAATGAGCAGTTCTTC. It yields the protein CASSQPGQGNEQFF.

On this clone itself: At one end the junction does not follow the germline gene, possibly because of a read error. This chain uses TRBV7-7 with TRBJ2-1; possibly TRBD1 for D (5 bases). CDR1 SSHAT and CDR2 FNYEAQ come from the germline V gene (reference sequence). The CDR3 is 13 amino acids. CDR3 sequence (DNA): TGTGCTAGCAGCTTAGGGGCAGACAATGAGCAGTTCTTC. It translates to CASSLGADNEQFF.

This chain uses TRBV6-5 with TRBJ2-5; the D is unclear. Germline lookup yields CDR1 MNHEY and CDR2 SVGAGI. The CDR3 extends over 14 amino acids. The germline V and J ends were trimmed by 2 bases and 3 bases, with 10 bases remaining between them. This CDR3 is CASSYGRPEETQYF. The CDR3 nucleotides are TGTGCCAGCAGTTACGGGCGGCCAGAAGAGACCCAGTACTTC.

The chain links TRBV4-1 to TRBJ2-7, with TRBD2 matching over 8 bases. CDR3 length: 15 residues. Per the germline V gene, CDR1 is MGHRA and CDR2 is YSYEKL. V trimming: 1 base; J trimming: 4 bases; junction bases outside the gene matches: 6. The CDR3 here is CASSQVAAGVYEQYF. As DNA, the CDR3 is TGCGCCAGCAGCCAAGTTGCAGCGGGAGTGTACGAGCAGTACTTC.

The chain has TRBV2 and TRBJ1-5, with D unresolved. V was trimmed by 6 bases and J by 4 bases, leaving 16 bases between them. CDR3 size: 15 residues. Looked up from germline, CDR1 is SNHLY and CDR2 is FYNNEI. In DNA, the CDR3 is TGTGCCAGCAGCGAGTCCCCGGCCCAAAATCAGCCCCAGCATTTT. Its translation: CASSESPAQNQPQHF. The full variable domain, its missing parts supplied by reference TRBV2 and TRBJ1-5, is EPEVTQTPSHQVTQMGQEVILRCVPISNHLYFYWYRQILGQKVEFLVSFYNNEISEKSEIFDDQFSVERPDGSNFTLKIRSTKLEDSAMYFCASSESPAQNQPQHFGDGTRLSIL.

The chain has TRBV15 and TRBJ1-2, with 10 bases matching TRBD1. The length of the CDR3 is 15 residues. Germline trimming cut 0 bases from V and 9 bases from J; bases unmatched to any gene: 7. Germline-derived CDR1 and CDR2 are LNHNV and YYDKDF (reference sequence). CDR3 region: CATSRDRGQGNSYTF. The DNA for the CDR3 is TGTGCCACCAGCAGAGATCGGGGACAGGGGAATAGCTACACCTTC. The whole variable domain, filled in from reference TRBV15 and TRBJ1-2, reads DAMVIQNPRYQVTQFGKPVTLSCSQTLNHNVMYWYQQKSSQAPKLLFHYYDKDFNNEADTPDNFQSRRPNTSFCFLDIRSPGLGDTAMYLCATSRDRGQGNSYTFGSGTRLTVV.